These 8 T cell receptor beta chains share one sample of origin, sequenced in a study of cytomegalovirus exposure and HLA in healthy donors (dated by TCRdb to the late 2010s). The library was made by the immunoSEQ multiplex PCR assay. A mixture of 60 forward primers for TCR Vbeta segments and 13 reverse primers for TCR Jbeta segments was used in the multiplex PCR. The clones in this table, taken by TCRdb from immuneACCESS, are in-frame only. Not every clone is retained; where verified, under half of the shortfall comes from an unresolved V gene, and the cause of the rest is unknown. This sample lists a few hundred thousand clones; approximately 80% were detected once. The top ten clones comprise about 0.29% of the sample. Sequenced: PBMCs. These receptors were obtained from a girl aged 2 to 9 in good health and CMV-seronegative.

This clone was counted a single time. The rearrangement links TRBV10-3 to TRBJ1-3; TRBD1 might be the D (5 bases). V was clipped by 7 bases and J by 4 bases, with 14 bases between them. Germline CDR1 is ENHRY and CDR2 is SYGVKD. The CDR3 loop spans 14 amino acids. CDR3 amino acids: CAIIERGSGNTIYF. The CDR3 nucleotides read TGTGCCATCATCGAAAGGGGTTCCGGAAACACCATATATTTT.

The rearrangement uses TRBV7-9 and TRBJ2-5, with D possibly TRBD2 on 5 matching bases. The ends were cut back, 6 bases at V and 3 bases at J, with 17 bases in the middle. Germline-derived CDR1 and CDR2 are SEHNR and FQNEAQ (reference sequence). The CDR3 loop spans 15 amino acids. The CDR3, as DNA: TGTGCCAGCAGTGAACCTGGAGCGGAGAAAGAGACCCAGTACTTC. This sequence encodes CASSEPGAEKETQYF.

V is TRBV2 and J is TRBJ2-5; possible D gene TRBD1, 6 bases. The J call may not be correct, given that the DNA end is closer to TRBJ2-7. The CDR3 length is 15 residues. CDR1 is SNHLY, CDR2 FYNNEI, per germline. The CDR3 sequence is CASSEGGLVAYEQYF. The CDR3 region has the DNA TGTGCCAGCAGTGAAGGGGGGCTGGTAGCCTACGAGCAGTACTTC.

A few counts support this clone. This rearrangement joins TRBV28 to TRBJ1-1; TRBD1 might be the D (6 bases). From germline, CDR1 is MDHEN and CDR2 SYDVKM. The CDR3 covers 12 residues. The V end lost 4 bases, the J end lost 7 bases, and 10 bases lay between the germline ends. CDR3 nucleotides: TGTGCCAGCAGTTCCCGACAGGTTGAAGCTTTCTTT. Its translation: CASSSRQVEAFF.

The rearrangement uses TRBV2 and TRBJ2-7; 11 nucleotides match TRBD2. V was pared by 4 bases and J by 1 base, with 0 bases of the junction left unmatched. CDR3 size: 14 residues. CDR1 is SNHLY and CDR2 is FYNNEI in the germline V gene. CDR3 sequence (DNA): TGTGCCAGCAGTGCTAGCGGGGGGTCCTACGAGCAGTACTTC. It translates to CASSASGGSYEQYF.

This sequence joins TRBV2 and TRBJ2-1, with 9 bases lining up with TRBD2. V was clipped by 5 bases and J by 5 bases; unmatched bases: 4. Germline V gives CDR1 SNHLY, CDR2 FYNNEI. This CDR3 is 14 amino acids long. The CDR3 bases are TGTGCCAGCAGTCGACTAGCGGTTCACAATGAGCAGTTCTTC. Its translation is CASSRLAVHNEQFF.

The J gene is TRBJ2-7, the V gene TRBV15, with D perhaps TRBD1 (6 bases). The V gene's germline CDR1 is LNHNV and CDR2 YYDKDF (reference sequence). The CDR3 is made up of 15 amino acids. V shed 2 bases and J shed 3 bases, with 14 bases lying between them. This chain's CDR3 is CATSRTAPGVYEQYF. In nucleotides, the CDR3 is TGTGCCACCAGCAGAACGGCCCCAGGGGTCTACGAGCAGTACTTC. The whole variable domain, filled in from reference TRBV15 and TRBJ2-7, reads DAMVIQNPRYQVTQFGKPVTLSCSQTLNHNVMYWYQQKSSQAPKLLFHYYDKDFNNEADTPDNFQSRRPNTSFCFLDIRSPGLGDTAMYLCATSRTAPGVYEQYFGPGTRLTVT.

This chain joins TRBV11-1 and TRBJ2-7; TRBD2 is a possible D gene (6 bases). CDR1 and CDR2 (germline): SGHAT, FQDESV (reference sequence). The length of the CDR3 is 15 residues. V was shortened by 4 bases and J by 2 bases, with 15 bases between the two germline ends. DNA of the CDR3: TGTGCCAGCAGCTCGAGGGCGGGGTCTCCCTACGAGCAGTACTTC. It yields the protein CASSSRAGSPYEQYF.